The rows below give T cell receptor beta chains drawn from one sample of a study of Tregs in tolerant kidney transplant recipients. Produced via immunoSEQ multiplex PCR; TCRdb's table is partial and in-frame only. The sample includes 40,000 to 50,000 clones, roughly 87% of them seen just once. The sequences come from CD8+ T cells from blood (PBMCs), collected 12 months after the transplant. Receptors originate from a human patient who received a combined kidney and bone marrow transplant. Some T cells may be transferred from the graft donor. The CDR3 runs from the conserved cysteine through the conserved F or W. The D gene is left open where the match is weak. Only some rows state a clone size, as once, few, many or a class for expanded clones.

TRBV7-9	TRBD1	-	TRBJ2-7	TGTGCCAGCAGCTTAGTCCAGGGGGCGTACGAGCAGTACTTC	CASSLVQGAYEQYF
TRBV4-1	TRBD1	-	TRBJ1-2	TGCGCCAGCAGCCCCGGACAGGGTTTGGTCTATGGCTACACCTTC	CASSPGQGLVYGYTF
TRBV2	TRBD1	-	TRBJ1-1	TGTGCCAGCATTCTTGGGACAGGGGGCCTTCTTGCTTTCTTT	CASILGTGGLLAFF
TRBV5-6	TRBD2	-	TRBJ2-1	TGTGCCAGCAGCTCCGATTCTAGCGGGGATTACAATGAGCAGTTCTTC	CASSSDSSGDYNEQFF
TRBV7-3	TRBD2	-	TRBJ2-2	TGTGCCCGCCCCCCTAGCGGGAGTTTCACCGGGGAGCTGTTTTTT	CARPPSGSFTGELFF
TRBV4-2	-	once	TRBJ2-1	TGTGCCAGCAGCCAGGTGACAGGACCCGAGGAGCAGTTCTTC	CASSQVTGPEEQFF
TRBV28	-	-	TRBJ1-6	TGTGCCAGCAGTTTCGCGGATTACTATAATTCACCCCTCCACTTT	CASSFADYYNSPLHF
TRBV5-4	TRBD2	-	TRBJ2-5	TGTGCCAGCAGCCCTATACTAGCGGGGGAAATTGAAGAGACCCAGTACTTC	CASSPILAGEIEETQYF
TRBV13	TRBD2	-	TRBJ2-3	TGTGCCAGCAGCCCAAACCGAGGACAGCGGGAGATGACAGATACGCAGTATTTT	CASSPNRGQREMTDTQYF
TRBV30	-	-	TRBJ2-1	TGTGCCTGGAGTGTACTAGCTTATGAGCAGTTCTTC	CAWSVLAYEQFF
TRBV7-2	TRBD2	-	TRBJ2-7	TGTGCCAGCAGCTCGACTAGCGGGGGGGCCGGCGAGCAGTACTTC	CASSSTSGGAGEQYF
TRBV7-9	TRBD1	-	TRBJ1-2	TGTGCCAGCAGCCACGGGACAGGGTACAGCTATGGCTACACCTTC	CASSHGTGYSYGYTF
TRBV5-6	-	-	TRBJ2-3	TGTGCCAGCAGCTTGGCCGAGGGTTTTGGGGAAGGAGATACGCAGTATTTT	CASSLAEGFGEGDTQYF
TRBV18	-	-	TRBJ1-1	TGTGCCAGCTCACCACTTGGAGAGACCGAAGCTTTCTTT	CASSPLGETEAFF
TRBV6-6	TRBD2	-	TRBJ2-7	TGTGCCTCAACGGGGGGGCGGAGCGAGCAGTACTTC	CASTGGRSEQYF
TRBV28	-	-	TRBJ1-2	TGTGCCAGCAGTTTTTTTCTAACCCATGGCTACACCTTC	CASSFFLTHGYTF
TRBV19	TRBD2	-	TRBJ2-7	TGTGCCAGTAGCCCCCTAGCGGGAGGGGCCTACGAGCAGTACTTC	CASSPLAGGAYEQYF
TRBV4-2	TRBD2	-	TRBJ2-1	TGTGCCAGCAGCCAAGGGCTAGCGGGGGAACGGGGGAAGTTCTTC	CASSQGLAGERGKFF
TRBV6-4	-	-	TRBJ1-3	TGTGCCAGCAGTGACACGCAGGGCTCTGGAAACACCATATATTTT	CASSDTQGSGNTIYF
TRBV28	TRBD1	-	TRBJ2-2	TGTGCCAGCTCCCTAGGCCCAGGGGGTTTGAAATTGGCCGGGGAGCTGTTTTTT	CASSLGPGGLKLAGELFF
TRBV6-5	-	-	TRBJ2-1	TGTGCCAGCACCCTACAGGGTAGAAATGAGCAGTTCTTC	CASTLQGRNEQFF
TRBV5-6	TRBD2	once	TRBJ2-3	TGTGCCAGCAGCTTAGGACTAGCGGCAGATACGCAGTATTTT	CASSLGLAADTQYF